This T cell receptor (beta chain) comes out of a study of CD8 T cells in ankylosing spondylitis (dated 2017 in TCRdb). In terms of the full investigation: T cell receptor beta repertoires were profiled in healthy donors and ankylosing spondylitis patients so that disease-linked TCR variants could be found. The whole study cohort included 95 to 130 healthy donors and about two dozen ankylosing spondylitis patients. Peripheral blood samples were taken, and synovial fluid was additionally collected from ankylosing spondylitis patients. Results the study describes overall, beyond this receptor: The disease-linked clones were reported as significantly enriched in matched synovial fluid samples from ankylosing spondylitis patients. The disease-linked clones had a CD8+ phenotype and were found at relatively low frequencies in peripheral blood. Some TCR beta motif variants had previously been reported in synovial fluid and blood of reactive arthritis patients, which suggested common disease-initiation mechanisms. A TCR beta motif made up of several highly homologous amino acid variants appeared to be characteristic of blood from ankylosing spondylitis patients.

This clonotype was detected many times. Its binding antigen is unknown. No base-level quality is on record; no much larger clone is a single base apart. The run used an Illumina HiSeq 2500. TCR beta libraries were prepared by quantitative 5'-RACE with molecular barcodes. Per the source publication's procedure: To identify disease-linked TCR variants, a new computational method was used, one built on a probabilistic model of VDJ rearrangement. Clones were called with MiXCR by TCRdb after fastp trimmed the public reads at Q25, and only in-frame beta chains were retained. Rows with a matching CDR3 protein are joined into one entry that keeps the most common DNA and genes. It is TCRdb's table, rather than the study itself, that gives the V and J calls and clone size. Present in this sample are hundreds of thousands of distinct CDR3 sequences, roughly 20% of which were seen just once. Roughly 8% of the sample goes to the ten largest clones.

V gives up 1 base and J gives up 4 bases, and the segment between their germline ends measures 4 bases. Looking up the germline V gene (reference sequence) yields CDR1 DFQATT and CDR2 SNEGSKA. Its CDR3 holds 12 amino acids, cysteine through phenylalanine. Only the CDR3 portion is preserved as DNA: 36 bases, with reading frame beginning at the first base. The chain joins TRBV20-1 to TRBJ2-2; the D gene is not confidently resolved. The sample comprised blood, either unsorted or a sorted T cell fraction (not recorded which). The sequence was collected from a male donor with ankylosing spondylitis or in good health (not recorded which). The DNA is TGCAGTGCTAGAGGGGGCACCGGGGAGCTGTTTTTT. Translated, it gives CSARGGTGELFF.